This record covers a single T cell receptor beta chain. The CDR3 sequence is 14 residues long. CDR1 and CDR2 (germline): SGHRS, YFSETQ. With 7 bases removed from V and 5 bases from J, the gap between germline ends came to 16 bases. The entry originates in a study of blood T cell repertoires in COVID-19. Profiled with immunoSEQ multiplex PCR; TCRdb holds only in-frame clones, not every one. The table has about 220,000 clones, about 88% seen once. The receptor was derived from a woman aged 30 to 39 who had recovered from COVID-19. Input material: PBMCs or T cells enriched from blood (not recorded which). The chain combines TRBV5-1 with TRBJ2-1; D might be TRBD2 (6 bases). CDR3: CASGSGLPDNEQFF. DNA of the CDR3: TGCGCCAGCGGGTCGGGACTCCCCGACAATGAGCAGTTCTTC.